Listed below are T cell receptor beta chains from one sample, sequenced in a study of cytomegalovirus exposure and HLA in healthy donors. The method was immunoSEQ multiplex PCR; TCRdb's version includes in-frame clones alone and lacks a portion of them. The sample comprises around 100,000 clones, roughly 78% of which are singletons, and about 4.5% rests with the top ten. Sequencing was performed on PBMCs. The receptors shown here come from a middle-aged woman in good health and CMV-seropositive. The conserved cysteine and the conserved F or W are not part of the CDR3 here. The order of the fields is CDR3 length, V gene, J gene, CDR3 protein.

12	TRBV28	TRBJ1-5	ASTPGNTNQPQH
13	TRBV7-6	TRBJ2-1	ASSLTSGGRDEQF
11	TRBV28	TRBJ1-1	ASSTSGNTEAF
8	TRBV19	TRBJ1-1	ASRSGEAF
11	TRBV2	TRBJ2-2	ASKERTPGELF
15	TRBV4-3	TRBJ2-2	ASSANGGRAAGGELF
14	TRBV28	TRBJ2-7	ASSHLRSPALDEQY
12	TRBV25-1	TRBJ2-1	ASSGPWEGNEQF
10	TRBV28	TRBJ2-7	ASSPNRDEQY
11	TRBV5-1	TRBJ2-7	ASSPQGVYEQY
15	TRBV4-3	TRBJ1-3	ASSQGATGAYGNTIY
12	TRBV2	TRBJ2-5	ASSEARDQETQY
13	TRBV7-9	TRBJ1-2	ASSLGGQGASGYT
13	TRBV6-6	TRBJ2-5	ASSYRRGGKETQY
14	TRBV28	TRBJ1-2	ASSSSGWTRGYGYT
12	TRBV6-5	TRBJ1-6	ASSTREGDSPLH
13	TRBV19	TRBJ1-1	ASSTTRASGTEAF
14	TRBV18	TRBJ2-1	ASSYSGTGGYNEQF
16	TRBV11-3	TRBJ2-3	ASSSSIIAGVYADTQY
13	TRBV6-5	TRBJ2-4	ASSTQTGAKNIQY
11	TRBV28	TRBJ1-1	ASSLRGDTEAF
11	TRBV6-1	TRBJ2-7	ASRRGNSYEQY
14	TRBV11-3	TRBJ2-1	ASRKNPIRGYNEQF
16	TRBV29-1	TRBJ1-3	SPLIHDREGFSGNTIY
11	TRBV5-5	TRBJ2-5	ASSFKLMETQY
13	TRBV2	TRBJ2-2	ASSVEGADTGELF